The clone carrying this T cell receptor (beta chain) was found many times. The antigen is unknown. To make TCR beta libraries, researchers used iRepertoire HTBI primers and Arm-PCR of CDR3 regions. TCRdb analysed the multiplex PCR reads with MiXCR anew, one entry per CDR3 protein. Here the sample spans 250,000 or so distinct CDR3 sequences, around 19% being singletons. Time point in this sample: newly diagnosed GD, antithyroid drugs for less than 3 months. PBMC-derived RNA was used for the TCR library. The data derive from a study of regulatory T cells in long-lasting Graves disease. General study points: Study of thyroid tissue was not done, with only peripheral blood studied.

The CDR3 runs 14 residues. With 4 bases removed from V and 5 bases from J, the gap between germline ends came to 15 bases. Germline V lookup: CDR1 SGHRS, CDR2 YFSETQ. This sample also belongs to another study, concerning T cells in Graves' hyperthyroidism and ophthalmopathy. Per that paper: The TCR CDR3 first-round RT-PCR relied on the HTBI primer set. A model of 13 V-J features distinguished ophthalmopathy from stable hyperthyroidism.

The rearrangement uses TRBV5-1 and TRBJ1-1; D uncertain. This receptor was obtained from a woman in her 30s with Graves disease. The source was peripheral blood mononuclear cells (PBMCs), collected at new diagnosis, from a patient treated with antithyroid drugs. CDR3: CASSQILGGTEAFF. The CDR3 DNA is TGCGCCAGCAGCCAAATCCTCGGAGGAACTGAAGCTTTCTTT.